Each of the 17 T cell receptor beta chains below was sequenced from the same sample in a study of T cell responses to AZD1222 COVID-19 vaccine. Sequencing was performed with immunoSEQ multiplex PCR; in TCRdb, only in-frame clones are kept and a portion is missing. The sample shows over 100,000 clones, about 90% of them seen only once. The specimen was peripheral blood, collected on day 0 of AZD1222 vaccination. These receptors were taken from an adult in good health.

The chain employs TRBV2 and TRBJ1-1; maybe TRBD1 (6 bases). V was trimmed by 6 bases and J by 5 bases, leaving 10 bases between them. CDR3 length: 12 amino acids. Germline V gives CDR1 SNHLY, CDR2 FYNNEI. The CDR3 protein is CASSGGGTEAFF. The DNA for the CDR3 is TGTGCCAGCAGCGGAGGGGGGACTGAAGCTTTCTTT.

V gene TRBV7-9 combines with J gene TRBJ1-2; possible D gene TRBD1, 5 bases. Per germline, CDR1 SEHNR and CDR2 FQNEAQ (reference sequence). V was clipped by 1 base and J by 1 base, with 13 bases between them. The CDR3 spans 16 residues. In nucleotides, the CDR3 is TGTGCCAGCAGCTTAGTGGGTCAGGGCTTTAACTATGGCTACACCTTC. It codes for CASSLVGQGFNYGYTF.

J is TRBJ2-1 and V is TRBV19; 7 bases fit TRBD2. Unmatched junction bases numbered 14, after V lost 6 bases and J lost 9 bases. The CDR3 loop spans 15 amino acids. The germline V gene has CDR1 LNHDA and CDR2 SQIVND (reference sequence). The CDR3 DNA follows: TGTGCCAGTAGCCCGCGCCGGGCGGGGGTGGTTGAGCAGTTCTTC. Translation: CASSPRRAGVVEQFF.

The chain carries TRBV9 and TRBJ2-5; 11 nucleotides align to TRBD2. The CDR3 spans 17 residues. The junction had 6 bases not matched to a gene; V was cut back by 0 bases and J by 2 bases. The germline CDR1 and CDR2 sequences are SGDLS and YYNGEE. The CDR3 is CASSVGLAGGLQETQYF. CDR3 in DNA: TGTGCCAGCAGCGTAGGGCTAGCGGGGGGCCTTCAAGAGACCCAGTACTTC.

This clone has just one count. The chain is built from TRBV2 and TRBJ1-2, with TRBD1 as a possible D gene (5 bases). Germline V gene sequence: CDR1 SNHLY, CDR2 FYNNEI. The CDR3 is made up of 14 amino acids. V was clipped by 1 base and J by 7 bases, with 13 bases between them. CDR3 in amino acids: CASSEGWGLGGYTF. The CDR3 bases are TGTGCCAGCAGTGAAGGGTGGGGCTTGGGTGGCTACACCTTC. Full variable domain (rest looked up from reference TRBV2 and TRBJ1-2): EPEVTQTPSHQVTQMGQEVILRCVPISNHLYFYWYRQILGQKVEFLVSFYNNEISEKSEIFDDQFSVERPDGSNFTLKIRSTKLEDSAMYFCASSEGWGLGGYTFGSGTRLTVV.

V and J are TRBV6-1 and TRBJ1-1; D remains unclear. Trimming cost V 2 bases and J 7 bases, with 14 bases left between them. Per germline, CDR1 MNHNS and CDR2 SASEGT. This CDR3 has 14 residues. The CDR3 nucleotides are TGTGCCAGCAGTGAAAACGAATCCTCGGGTGAAGCTTTCTTT. Translated: CASSENESSGEAFF.

The chain's CDR3 is CASSYQGARGEKLFF. The CDR3 DNA follows: TGTGCCAGCAGTTACCAAGGGGCGCGAGGTGAAAAACTGTTTTTT. The rearrangement uses TRBV6-5 and TRBJ1-4; D may be TRBD1 (5 bases). Trimming pared 2 bases from V and 7 bases from J, leaving 14 bases between. The CDR3 extends over 15 amino acids. Germline CDR1 and CDR2: MNHEY and SVGAGI.

This sequence joins TRBV7-2 and TRBJ1-6, with a tentative D call TRBD1 (5 bases). V was pared by 9 bases and J by 7 bases, with 13 bases between. Germline V gene lookup returns CDR1 SGHTA and CDR2 FQGNSA. The CDR3 is made up of 13 amino acids. The CDR3 DNA follows: TGTGCCAGTGGTAACAAGGGGAATTCACCCCTCCACTTT. Translation: CASGNKGNSPLHF.

This clone turned up a few times. The rearrangement links TRBV19 to TRBJ1-5; 9 bases map to TRBD1. With V trimmed by 4 bases and J by 2 bases, 6 bases remained unmatched. The CDR3 loop spans 16 amino acids. The germline V gene has CDR1 LNHDA and CDR2 SQIVND (reference sequence). In DNA, the CDR3 is TGTGCCAGTAGTAAGACAAGACAGGGGGGCAATCAGCCCCAGCATTTT. Protein product: CASSKTRQGGNQPQHF.

The chain combines TRBV4-1 with TRBJ2-3; D might be TRBD1 or TRBD2, each matching 5 bases. Germline values: CDR1 MGHRA, CDR2 YSYEKL. Trimming took 1 base from V and 2 from J, leaving 13 bases between them. The CDR3 is 16 residues long. The CDR3 sequence is CASSQVYAGTTDTQYF. As DNA, the CDR3 is TGCGCCAGCAGCCAAGTTTACGCAGGGACCACAGATACGCAGTATTTT.

This clone has just one count. The V call is TRBV29-1, the J call TRBJ1-3; TRBD1 might be the D (5 bases). CDR1 SQVTM and CDR2 ANQGSEA come from the germline V gene. The CDR3 runs to 12 residues. V was shortened by 3 bases and J by 3 bases, with 6 bases between the two germline ends. This CDR3 reads CSVETVGNTIYF. CDR3 DNA: TGCAGCGTTGAGACAGTTGGAAACACCATATATTTT.

The V call is TRBV15, the J call TRBJ2-2; the match to TRBD1 covers 7 bases. The CDR3 has 14 residues. V lost 8 bases and J lost 5; bases outside the gene matches: 8. CDR1 LNHNV and CDR2 YYDKDF come from the germline V gene (reference sequence). CDR3 nucleotide sequence: TGTGCCACCCGGGCAGGGGGTAATACCGGGGAGCTGTTTTTT. Its translation: CATRAGGNTGELFF. The full variable domain, with the rest looked up from reference TRBV15 and TRBJ2-2, is DAMVIQNPRYQVTQFGKPVTLSCSQTLNHNVMYWYQQKSSQAPKLLFHYYDKDFNNEADTPDNFQSRRPNTSFCFLDIRSPGLGDTAMYLCATRAGGNTGELFFGEGSRLTVL.

The chain has TRBV7-5 and TRBJ1-5; TRBD1 is the table's D call and was not checked against the DNA. TRBV7-5 is tagged as a pseudogene. The CDR3 sequence is 17 residues long. Written as DNA, the CDR3 is TGTGCCAGAAGCCTCCCACCAGGGGGCCCGGGCAATCAGCCCCAGCATTTT. This gives the protein CARSLPPGGPGNQPQHF.

The rearrangement joins TRBV6-6 to TRBJ1-2; D might be TRBD1 (5 bases). CDR3 length: 12 residues. Germline V gene lookup returns CDR1 MNHNY and CDR2 SVGAGI (reference sequence). V lost 2 bases and J 12 bases, leaving 13 bases between the germline ends. The CDR3 loop is CASSYGGRGDTF. DNA of the CDR3: TGTGCCAGCAGTTACGGAGGTCGGGGGGACACCTTC.

This clone was seen a single time. The CDR3 reads CSAYLNTGELFF. The CDR3 DNA follows: TGCAGCGCTTACTTGAACACCGGGGAGCTGTTTTTT. The V gene is TRBV29-1, the J gene TRBJ2-2; D remains unclear. CDR1 SQVTM and CDR2 ANQGSEA come from the germline V gene. The CDR3 has 12 amino acids. Trimming shortened V by 7 bases and J by 1 base, and 7 bases separated the two germline ends.

The chain couples TRBV6-2 or TRBV6-3 to TRBJ2-1; the match to TRBD1 covers 8 bases. Germline V CDR1 and CDR2: MNHEY, SVGEGT. V shed 6 bases, J shed 0 bases, and the junction held 4 bases outside the gene matches. CDR3 length: 15 residues. CDR3 in amino acids: CASSKTGDSYNEQFF. The CDR3 DNA is TGTGCCAGCAGCAAGACAGGGGACTCCTACAATGAGCAGTTCTTC.

This clone appeared a single time. The chain combines TRBV11-1 with TRBJ2-2; weak D call: TRBD1 (6 bases). The germline V gene encodes CDR1 SGHAT and CDR2 FQDESV (reference sequence). V lost 7 bases to trimming and J lost 2 bases, with 11 bases between them. The CDR3 has 14 amino acids. As DNA, the CDR3 is TGTGCCAGCACCTCAGGGGCCAACACCGGGGAGCTGTTTTTT. Translated: CASTSGANTGELFF.